One and the same sample provided the 9 T cell receptor beta chains below, sequenced in a study of blood T cells in healthy people across ages. A J-beta primer mix and a sample-barcoded 5' primer were used in a second PCR of roughly 7 to 12 cycles. One entry per CDR3 protein results from TCRdb running MiXCR on the 5' RACE reads. The sample yields 600,000 to 900,000 distinct CDR3 sequences, roughly 24% seen once. The same sample was also used in a study of T cells of mothers and their children.

Sequenced input: blood. The receptor set was obtained from a boy between 5 and 17 years old in good health.

This clonotype was detected a few times. The J gene is TRBJ1-4, the V gene TRBV2; no firm D call. The CDR3 runs to 14 residues. Trimming stripped 5 bases from V and 8 bases from J, with 15 bases between. Germline V CDR1 and CDR2: SNHLY, FYNNEI. The CDR3 DNA is TGTGCCAGCAGTCCAGGACGTCCGGCGGAAAAACTGTTTTTT. Translating gives CASSPGRPAEKLFF.

Worth noting for this clonotype: One end of the junction varies from germline; a read error may be responsible. The chain has TRBV6-1 and TRBJ1-5; the D is unclear. This CDR3 has 19 amino acids. CDR1 and CDR2 from the germline V gene are MNHNS and SASEGT. The CDR3 loop reads CASSESDGELWMGNQPQHF. As DNA, the CDR3 is TGTGCCAGCAGTGAATCTGACGGAGAACTTTGGATGGGCAACCAGCCCCAGCATTTT.

A few counts support this clonotype. V and J are TRBV24-1 and TRBJ1-2, with a weak D call TRBD1 (5 bases). The CDR3 length is 12 residues. V gave up 4 bases and J gave up 7 bases, with 9 bases separating them. The germline CDR1 and CDR2 sequences are KGHDR and SFDVKD. CDR3 sequence: CATSERGSGYTF. For the CDR3, the DNA is TGTGCCACCAGTGAGAGGGGTAGTGGCTACACCTTC.

The chain links TRBV7-8 to TRBJ2-7; D is unclear. The J call may be faulty, since TRBJ2-1 better matches the DNA end. This CDR3 comprises 14 residues. Germline lookup yields CDR1 SGHVS and CDR2 FQNEAQ. The CDR3 region has the DNA TGTGCCAGCTCCGGCCCCGAGGTCAGCAGGGAGCAGTTCTTC. Translated, it gives CASSGPEVSREQFF.

The chain carries TRBV7-6 and TRBJ1-2; no definite D call. The CDR3 has 14 residues. Per germline, CDR1 SGHVS and CDR2 FNYEAQ. Trimming pared 1 base from V and 10 bases from J, leaving 16 bases between. Here the CDR3 DNA reads TGTGCCAGCAGCTTAGTCGCCAGTCTGAATGACTACACCTTC. Translation: CASSLVASLNDYTF.

The chain uses TRBV6-1 and TRBJ1-2; 9 bases fit TRBD1. The CDR3 spans 15 residues. Germline V CDR1 and CDR2: MNHNS, SASEGT. Germline trimming cut 6 bases from V and 3 bases from J; bases unmatched to any gene: 8. The CDR3 sequence: CASRRGQGSDYGYTF. The CDR3 region has the DNA TGTGCCAGCAGACGCGGACAGGGGAGCGACTATGGCTACACCTTC.

The table lists this clonotype with a few counts. DNA of the CDR3: TGTGCCAGCAGCCCCCGACGGGGTTTGGAAGAGACCCAGTACTTC. This sequence encodes CASSPRRGLEETQYF. This rearrangement joins TRBV7-7 to TRBJ2-7; possible D gene TRBD2, 5 bases. The DNA end is a closer match to TRBJ2-5, so the J assignment may be wrong. In germline, CDR1 is SSHAT, CDR2 FNYEAQ (reference sequence). The CDR3 has 15 residues.

V usage is TRBV3-1 and J usage is TRBJ1-1, with no clear D. V gave up 4 bases and J gave up 0 bases, with 12 bases separating them. CDR1 LGHDT and CDR2 YNNKEL come from the germline V gene (reference sequence). The CDR3 runs to 15 residues. CDR3 region: CASSLGVPVNTEAFF. CDR3 nucleotide sequence: TGTGCCAGCAGCCTCGGGGTTCCGGTGAACACTGAAGCTTTCTTT.

The chain employs TRBV20-1 and TRBJ2-3; possible D gene TRBD1, 6 bases. There are 14 residues in the CDR3. Trimming removed 3 bases at V and 5 bases at J, with 15 bases between. Germline values: CDR1 DFQATT, CDR2 SNEGSKA (reference sequence). The DNA for the CDR3 is TGCAGTGCTAGGGGGGCGTTTTGGGGAGATACGCAGTATTTT. Amino acid sequence: CSARGAFWGDTQYF.